This note documents a single TCR beta chain sequence. Its antigen remains unknown. The data were obtained in a study of cytomegalovirus exposure and HLA in healthy donors. General study results and limits: According to an earlier analysis, most TCR beta V segments yielded productive rearrangements about 90% or about 30% of the time. There were some V segments, including TRBV6-2 and TRBV6-3, excluded as indistinguishable. Within the data, a cluster of highly shared sequence variants was likely a sequencing artifact.

It was with 60 Vbeta and 13 Jbeta primers that the PCR ran. The data were produced by immunoSEQ multiplex PCR, yet TCRdb's version contains in-frame clones alone and is incomplete. The top ten clones hold less than 1.5% of a sample with 150,000 or so clones, roughly four fifths of them seen once. The V end was cut by 1 base, the J end by 0 bases, with 9 bases between. This CDR3 contains 15 residues. Germline values: CDR1 MGHDK, CDR2 SYGVNS. Sample: PBMCs. This chain uses TRBV25-1 with TRBJ1-1; unclear D gene. This sequence originates from a man aged 30-40 years in good health and CMV-seropositive. CDR3 coding DNA: TGTGCCAGCAGTGAATTGGCAGGATTGAACACTGAAGCTTTCTTT. Residues: CASSELAGLNTEAFF.